This TCR beta chain was found in a study of T cell responses to AZD1222 COVID-19 vaccine. Study outcomes and limitations: Seropositive AZD1222 recipients at baseline numbered only five or six. Vaccine-related CD4 TCRs covered spike, predominating at 160-218 and 743-854.

Germline loops: CDR1 SGDLS, CDR2 YYNGEE. The CDR3 loop spans 15 amino acids. The V segment lost 4 bases and the J segment 4 bases; nucleotides outside the gene matches: 10. As regards this clone: Its antigen is unidentified.

Sequenced by immunoSEQ multiplex PCR; TCRdb stores in-frame clones only, minus some. The sample lists fewer than 130,000 clones, around 93% occurring once. This sequence was found in an adult in good health. The J gene is TRBJ1-2, the V gene TRBV9; 7 nucleotides match TRBD1. The sequencing here drew on peripheral blood, taken on day 0 of AZD1222 vaccination. CDR3 loop: CASSSGGGSAYGYTF. In DNA, the CDR3 is TGTGCCAGCAGCTCAGGGGGAGGGTCGGCCTATGGCTACACCTTC.